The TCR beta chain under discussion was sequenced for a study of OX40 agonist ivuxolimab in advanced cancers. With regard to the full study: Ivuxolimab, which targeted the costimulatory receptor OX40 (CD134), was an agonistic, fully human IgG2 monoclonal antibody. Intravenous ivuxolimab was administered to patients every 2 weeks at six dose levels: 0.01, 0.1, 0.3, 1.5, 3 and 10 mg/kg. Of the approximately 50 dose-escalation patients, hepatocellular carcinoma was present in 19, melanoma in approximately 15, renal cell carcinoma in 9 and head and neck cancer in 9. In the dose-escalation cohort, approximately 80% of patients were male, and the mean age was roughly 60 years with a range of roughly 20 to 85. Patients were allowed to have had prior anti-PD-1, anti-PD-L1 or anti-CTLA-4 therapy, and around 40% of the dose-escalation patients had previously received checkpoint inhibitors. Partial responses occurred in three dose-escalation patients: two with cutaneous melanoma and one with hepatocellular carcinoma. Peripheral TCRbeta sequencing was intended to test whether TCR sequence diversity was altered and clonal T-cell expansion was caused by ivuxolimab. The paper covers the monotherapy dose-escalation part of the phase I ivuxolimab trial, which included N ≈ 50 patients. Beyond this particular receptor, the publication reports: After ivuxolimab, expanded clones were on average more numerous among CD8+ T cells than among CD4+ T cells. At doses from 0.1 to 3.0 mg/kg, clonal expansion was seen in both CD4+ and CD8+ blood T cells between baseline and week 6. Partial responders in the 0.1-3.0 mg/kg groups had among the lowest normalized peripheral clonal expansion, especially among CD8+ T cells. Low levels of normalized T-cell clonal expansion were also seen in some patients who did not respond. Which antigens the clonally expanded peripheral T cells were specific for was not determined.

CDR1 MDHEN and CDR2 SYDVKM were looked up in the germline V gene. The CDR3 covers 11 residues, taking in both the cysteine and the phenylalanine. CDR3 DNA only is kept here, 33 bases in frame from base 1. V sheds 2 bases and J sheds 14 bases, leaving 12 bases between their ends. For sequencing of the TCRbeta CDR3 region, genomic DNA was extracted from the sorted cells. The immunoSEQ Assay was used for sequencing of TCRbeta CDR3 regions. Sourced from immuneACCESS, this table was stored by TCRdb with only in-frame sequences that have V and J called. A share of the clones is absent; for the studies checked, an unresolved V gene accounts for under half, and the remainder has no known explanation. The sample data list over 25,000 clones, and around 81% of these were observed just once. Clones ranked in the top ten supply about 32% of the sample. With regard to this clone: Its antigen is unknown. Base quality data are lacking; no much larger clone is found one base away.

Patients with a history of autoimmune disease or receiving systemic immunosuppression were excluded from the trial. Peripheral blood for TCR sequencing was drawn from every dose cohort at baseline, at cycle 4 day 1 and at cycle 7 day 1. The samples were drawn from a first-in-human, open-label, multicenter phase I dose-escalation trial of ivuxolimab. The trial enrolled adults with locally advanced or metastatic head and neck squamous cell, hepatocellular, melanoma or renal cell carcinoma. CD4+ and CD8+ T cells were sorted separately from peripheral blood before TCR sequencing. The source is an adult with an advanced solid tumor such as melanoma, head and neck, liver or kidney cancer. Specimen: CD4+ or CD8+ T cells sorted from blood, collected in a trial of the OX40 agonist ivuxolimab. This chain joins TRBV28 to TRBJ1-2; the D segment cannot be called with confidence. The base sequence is TGTGCCAGCAGTTTAAGGCCGGCTGGGACCTTC. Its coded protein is CASSLRPAGTF.